This T cell receptor beta chain was obtained from a study of CD8 T cells in Susac syndrome. The trim removed 0 bases at V and 3 bases at J, leaving 7 bases unmatched. Germline V gene sequence: CDR1 SGHDN, CDR2 FVKESK. There are 16 residues in the CDR3. The authors reverse transcribed roughly 0.5 to 1 ug RNA with random hexamers. immunoSEQ multiplex PCR amplified TCR beta CDR3 across 54 Vbeta, 13 Jbeta. Each CDR3 protein gets one entry after TCRdb re-called the immunoSEQ multiplex PCR reads with MiXCR. The sample holds some 200,000 distinct CDR3 sequences; around 93% are singletons and the top ten take around 0.15%. Study results and limitations: Among people with Susac, CD8+ clonal expansion was greatest in TEMRA cells and active patients.

On this clonotype: Its matching antigen is unknown.

This clonotype was sampled from a human donor with Susac syndrome. The genes are TRBV14 and TRBJ1-1; 7 bases line up with TRBD1. Input material: CD8+ T cells from PBMCs. This CDR3 reads CASSQDRDSFYTEAFF. In nucleotides, the CDR3 is TGTGCCAGCAGCCAAGATAGGGACAGCTTTTACACTGAAGCTTTCTTT.